This T cell receptor beta chain was captured by sequencing in a study of T cell responses to AZD1222 COVID-19 vaccine. The wider study: Timing groups of about 4 and about 12 weeks for second doses were pooled.

About this clone itself: Its antigen is as yet unknown.

Overall study results and limits: Across spike, vaccine-associated CD4 TCRs were found, dominant at 160-218 and 743-854. It was only after the peak T cell response that any repertoires were sampled. Seropositive status at baseline applied to only 6 or 7 AZD1222 recipients.

Germline lookup yields CDR1 MGHRA and CDR2 YSYEKL. V dropped 4 bases and J dropped 3 bases, with 9 bases sitting between them. CDR3 length: 13 amino acids. Produced via immunoSEQ multiplex PCR; TCRdb's table is partial and in-frame only. The profile shows 200,000 or so clones, approximately 94% of them singletons. The clonotype originates from an adult in good health. This sample comprised peripheral blood, obtained on day 0 of AZD1222 vaccination. This rearrangement joins TRBV4-1 to TRBJ1-2; D unclear. CDR3 sequence reads: CASSPQEDYGYTF. CDR3 in DNA: TGCGCCAGCAGCCCGCAGGAGGACTATGGCTACACCTTC.